These 4 T cell receptor beta chains share one sample of origin, sequenced in a study of blood T cell repertoires in COVID-19. Some clones are missing from TCRdb's copy, which holds only in-frame ones; the method was immunoSEQ multiplex PCR. The data contain some 380,000 clones, about four fifths of them singletons. The specimen was peripheral blood. These receptors all stem from a human donor with acute or convalescent COVID-19. The donor label of this sample is uncertain.

The sample holds a few counts of this clone. This chain connects TRBV28 to TRBJ1-1; TRBD1 matches at 11 bases. Per the germline V gene, CDR1 is MDHEN and CDR2 is SYDVKM. The CDR3 runs to 16 residues. The V and J ends lost 5 bases and 4 bases, in that order; junction bases with no gene match: 9. CDR3 sequence (DNA): TGTGCCAGCAGTCCCGGGACAGGGGGTCTCGGCACTGAAGCTTTCTTT. Translating it yields CASSPGTGGLGTEAFF.

The V gene is TRBV7-6, the J gene TRBJ2-7; possibly TRBD2 for D (6 bases). V dropped 0 bases and J dropped 0 bases, with 12 bases sitting between them. CDR1 SGHVS and CDR2 FNYEAQ come from the germline V gene. The CDR3 contains 16 residues. CDR3 loop: CASSLATRGNSYEQYF. The CDR3 DNA follows: TGTGCCAGCAGCTTAGCGACCCGCGGGAACTCCTACGAGCAGTACTTC. The complete variable domain, with remaining parts taken from reference TRBV7-6 and TRBJ2-7, reads GAGVSQSPRYKVTKRGQDVALRCDPISGHVSLYWYRQALGQGPEFLTYFNYEAQQDKSGLPNDRFSAERPEGSISTLTIQRTEQRDSAMYRCASSLATRGNSYEQYFGPGTRLTVT.

The chain couples TRBV20-1 to TRBJ2-6; D is unclear. Trimming took 3 bases from V and 0 from J, leaving 12 bases between them. The CDR3 sequence is 16 residues long. Germline-derived CDR1 and CDR2 are DFQATT and SNEGSKA (reference sequence). The CDR3 DNA is TGCAGTGCTAGTGGTGACACCAACTCTGGGGCCAACGTCCTGACTTTC. The encoded protein is CSASGDTNSGANVLTF.

The chain uses TRBV6-2 or TRBV6-3 and TRBJ1-1; D is undetermined. V lost 5 bases, J lost 6 bases, and 19 bases lay in between. Germline CDR1 is MNHEY and CDR2 is SVGEGT. There are 15 residues in the CDR3. The CDR3 protein is CASSAPGLLVSEAFF. DNA of the CDR3: TGTGCCAGCAGTGCCCCGGGTCTTTTGGTTTCTGAAGCTTTCTTT.